The rows below give T cell receptor beta chains drawn from one sample of a study of identical twins. MiXCR, applied by TCRdb to the 5' RACE reads, yields one record per CDR3 protein. The data show approximately 690,000 distinct CDR3 sequences, less than 7% seen once. The specimen sequenced was naive T cells sorted from blood. These TCRs come from a man aged 18-30 years in good health. CDR3s include the opening cysteine and the closing phenylalanine or tryptophan. A D gene is named only where the DNA matches it firmly. Not all rows give a size; the values are once, few, many and, for expanded clones, a class.

V gene: TRBV12-3/TRBV12-4; D gene: TRBD2; clone size: many; J gene: TRBJ2-2; CDR3 DNA: TGTGCCAGCAGGATACTAGCGGGAGGGCCTGCCGGGGAGCTGTTTTTT; CDR3 protein: CASRILAGGPAGELFF
V gene: TRBV10-3; D gene: TRBD1; clone size: many; J gene: TRBJ2-1; CDR3 DNA: TGTGCCATCTCGACGGGACAGTACAATGAGCAGTTCTTC; CDR3 protein: CAISTGQYNEQFF
V gene: TRBV5-1; D gene: NA; clone size: many; J gene: TRBJ2-1; CDR3 DNA: TGCGCCAGCAGCTGGAGCCATGAGCAGTTCTTC; CDR3 protein: CASSWSHEQFF
V gene: TRBV10-2; D gene: TRBD1; clone size: few; J gene: TRBJ1-4; CDR3 DNA: TGCGCCAGCACGGACAGGCTCGAAAAACTGTTTTTT; CDR3 protein: CASTDRLEKLFF
V gene: TRBV7-9; D gene: TRBD2; clone size: NA; J gene: TRBJ2-7; CDR3 DNA: TGTGCCAGCAGCCTAACGCGGGGGAACGAGCAGTACTTC; CDR3 protein: CASSLTRGNEQYF
V gene: TRBV30; D gene: TRBD2; clone size: few; J gene: TRBJ2-1; CDR3 DNA: TGTGCCTGGAACTGGGGGGGGAATGAGCAGTTCTTC; CDR3 protein: CAWNWGGNEQFF
V gene: TRBV18; D gene: NA; clone size: few; J gene: TRBJ2-5; CDR3 DNA: TGTGCCAGCTCACCACCCTTTGGGGCGATCGGAGAGACCCAGTACTTC; CDR3 protein: CASSPPFGAIGETQYF
V gene: TRBV10-3; D gene: TRBD2; clone size: many; J gene: TRBJ2-1; CDR3 DNA: TGTGCCACCCAAGTGTTTGGCGGGAGTTCCTACAATGAGCAGTTCTTC; CDR3 protein: CATQVFGGSSYNEQFF
V gene: TRBV20-1; D gene: NA; clone size: NA; J gene: TRBJ1-5; CDR3 DNA: TGCAGTGCCATCGAGGGTAATAGCAATCAGCCCCAGCATTTT; CDR3 protein: CSAIEGNSNQPQHF
V gene: TRBV11-2; D gene: NA; clone size: many; J gene: TRBJ1-3; CDR3 DNA: TGTGCCAGCAGCTTAGTGTGGGGCGGCGGCCGGAGCTCTGGAAACACCATATATTTT; CDR3 protein: CASSLVWGGGRSSGNTIYF
V gene: TRBV28; D gene: NA; clone size: NA; J gene: TRBJ2-5; CDR3 DNA: TGTGCCAGCAGTTCCGGACTCGGTAGGGAGACCCAGTACTTC; CDR3 protein: CASSSGLGRETQYF
V gene: TRBV7-9; D gene: NA; clone size: few; J gene: TRBJ1-1; CDR3 DNA: TGTGCCAGCAGCTTAGAGAAGTTTATGAACACTGAAGCTTTCTTT; CDR3 protein: CASSLEKFMNTEAFF
V gene: TRBV20-1; D gene: NA; clone size: NA; J gene: TRBJ1-1; CDR3 DNA: TGCAGTGCTAGAGATCTCGAGACACTGAACACTGAAGCTTTCTTT; CDR3 protein: CSARDLETLNTEAFF
V gene: TRBV11-2; D gene: TRBD2; clone size: many; J gene: TRBJ2-1; CDR3 DNA: TGTGCCAGCAGCTTGGTGGGAGGGCCGTACAATGAGCAGTTCTTC; CDR3 protein: CASSLVGGPYNEQFF
V gene: TRBV7-3; D gene: TRBD1; clone size: few; J gene: TRBJ2-7; CDR3 DNA: TGTGCCAGCAGCTTTCTTCACTCTGACAGGGACAAAGGATCCTACGAGCAGTACTTC; CDR3 protein: CASSFLHSDRDKGSYEQYF
V gene: TRBV29-1; D gene: TRBD1; clone size: many; J gene: TRBJ1-2; CDR3 DNA: TGCAGCGCCGGACAGGGTGGGGGCTATGGCTACACCTTC; CDR3 protein: CSAGQGGGYGYTF
V gene: TRBV15; D gene: TRBD2; clone size: NA; J gene: TRBJ2-1; CDR3 DNA: TGTGCCACCAGCAGAGACCCCGGACTAGTACACAATGAGCAGTTCTTC; CDR3 protein: CATSRDPGLVHNEQFF
V gene: TRBV20-1; D gene: TRBD2; clone size: many; J gene: TRBJ2-3; CDR3 DNA: TGCAGTGCTGCCGCTAGCGGAAGCACAGATACGCAGTATTTT; CDR3 protein: CSAAASGSTDTQYF
V gene: TRBV12-3/TRBV12-4; D gene: NA; clone size: few; J gene: TRBJ2-3; CDR3 DNA: TGTGCCAGCAGTTTAGGTGGCCACACAGATACGCAGTATTTT; CDR3 protein: CASSLGGHTDTQYF
V gene: TRBV9; D gene: TRBD2; clone size: NA; J gene: TRBJ2-3; CDR3 DNA: TGTGCCAGCAGCGTCTCGGGAGGTGGGTGGACAGATACGCAGTATTTT; CDR3 protein: CASSVSGGGWTDTQYF
V gene: TRBV10-3; D gene: NA; clone size: NA; J gene: TRBJ2-3; CDR3 DNA: TGTGCCATCCGCGGTGGGGGTGGACCCGCAGATACGCAGTATTTT; CDR3 protein: CAIRGGGGPADTQYF
V gene: TRBV27; D gene: NA; clone size: NA; J gene: TRBJ2-2; CDR3 DNA: TGTGCCAGCAGTTTTTCTCAGTTCGAATCCCCCGGGGAGCTGTTTTTT; CDR3 protein: CASSFSQFESPGELFF
V gene: TRBV7-2; D gene: NA; clone size: NA; J gene: TRBJ2-3; CDR3 DNA: TGTGCCAGCAGCTTAGGTGGGGGGCGTTTCACAGATACGCAGTATTTT; CDR3 protein: CASSLGGGRFTDTQYF
V gene: TRBV24-1; D gene: NA; clone size: few; J gene: TRBJ2-1; CDR3 DNA: TGTGCCACCAGTGATTCAGACAGGAGCAATGAGCAGTTCTTC; CDR3 protein: CATSDSDRSNEQFF
V gene: TRBV7-2; D gene: TRBD2; clone size: NA; J gene: TRBJ2-2; CDR3 DNA: TGTGCCAGCAGCCCACTAGCGACAATCACCGGGGAGCTGTTTTTT; CDR3 protein: CASSPLATITGELFF
V gene: TRBV29-1; D gene: NA; clone size: many; J gene: TRBJ2-1; CDR3 DNA: TGCAGCGTCGCCGGGGGTGAGCAGTTCTTC; CDR3 protein: CSVAGGEQFF
V gene: TRBV12-3/TRBV12-4; D gene: TRBD2; clone size: NA; J gene: TRBJ2-5; CDR3 DNA: TGTGCCAGCGGACTAGCGGGACGAGAGACCCAGTACTTC; CDR3 protein: CASGLAGRETQYF
V gene: TRBV27; D gene: TRBD1; clone size: NA; J gene: TRBJ1-6; CDR3 DNA: TGTGCCAGCAGTTTAGACAGGGGCAGGCCACCCCTCCACTTT; CDR3 protein: CASSLDRGRPPLHF
V gene: TRBV20-1; D gene: TRBD1; clone size: few; J gene: TRBJ1-2; CDR3 DNA: TGCAGTGCTAGAGAAATCAACAGGGGAGCTAACTATGGCTACACCTTC; CDR3 protein: CSAREINRGANYGYTF
V gene: TRBV6-1; D gene: NA; clone size: few; J gene: TRBJ1-5; CDR3 DNA: TGTGCCAGCAGAGGCGCCGATCAGCCCCAGCATTTT; CDR3 protein: CASRGADQPQHF
V gene: TRBV12-3/TRBV12-4; D gene: TRBD2; clone size: many; J gene: TRBJ2-3; CDR3 DNA: TGTGCCAGCAGTTTAAGAGGCGGAGCGGGAGTAACGGATACGCAGTATTTT; CDR3 protein: CASSLRGGAGVTDTQYF
V gene: TRBV10-3; D gene: NA; clone size: many; J gene: TRBJ2-1; CDR3 DNA: TGTGCCATCAGTGCCATAGCGGAGCAGTTATCCTACAATGAGCAGTTCTTC; CDR3 protein: CAISAIAEQLSYNEQFF
V gene: TRBV7-2; D gene: NA; clone size: many; J gene: TRBJ2-7; CDR3 DNA: TGTGCCAGCAGCTTAGAGGGCAGGGTCTCTCTCGAGCAGTACTTC; CDR3 protein: CASSLEGRVSLEQYF
V gene: TRBV12-3/TRBV12-4; D gene: NA; clone size: many; J gene: TRBJ2-7; CDR3 DNA: TGTGCCAGCAGCTTCACTAAGGGGTTCAGGTCCTACGAGCAGTACTTC; CDR3 protein: CASSFTKGFRSYEQYF
V gene: TRBV12-3/TRBV12-4; D gene: NA; clone size: few; J gene: TRBJ2-4; CDR3 DNA: TGTGCCAGCAGTTTAGAATTGGGAGCCAAAAACATTCAGTACTTC; CDR3 protein: CASSLELGAKNIQYF
V gene: TRBV15; D gene: TRBD2; clone size: many; J gene: TRBJ2-3; CDR3 DNA: TGTGCCACCAGCTCCCCTGGGACTAGCGTTGTTGATACGCAGTATTTT; CDR3 protein: CATSSPGTSVVDTQYF
V gene: TRBV25-1; D gene: TRBD1; clone size: few; J gene: TRBJ1-2; CDR3 DNA: TGTGCCAGCAGTGGCCCCGGGACAGGGCTACAAGGCTACACCTTC; CDR3 protein: CASSGPGTGLQGYTF
V gene: TRBV12-3/TRBV12-4; D gene: TRBD2; clone size: NA; J gene: TRBJ2-5; CDR3 DNA: TGTGCCAGCAGTCCTGCGGCGGGAGGCCCGGTGGGGGCCCAGTACTTC; CDR3 protein: CASSPAAGGPVGAQYF
V gene: TRBV18; D gene: TRBD1; clone size: NA; J gene: TRBJ2-1; CDR3 DNA: TGTGCCAGCTCTCGAGGACAGGGAGAATACAATGAGCAGTTCTTC; CDR3 protein: CASSRGQGEYNEQFF
V gene: TRBV24-1; D gene: NA; clone size: few; J gene: TRBJ2-6; CDR3 DNA: TGTGCCACCAGTGATGGGACGGTCTCTGGGGCCAACGTCCTGACTTTC; CDR3 protein: CATSDGTVSGANVLTF
V gene: TRBV5-1; D gene: TRBD1; clone size: NA; J gene: TRBJ2-1; CDR3 DNA: TGCGCCAGCAGCTTAGGACAGGGCGCCTCGGTAGAGCAGTTCTTC; CDR3 protein: CASSLGQGASVEQFF
V gene: TRBV6-2/TRBV6-3; D gene: NA; clone size: many; J gene: TRBJ2-1; CDR3 DNA: TGTGCCAGCAGGACCTGGAGTGAGCAGTTCTTC; CDR3 protein: CASRTWSEQFF
V gene: TRBV7-3; D gene: NA; clone size: few; J gene: TRBJ1-3; CDR3 DNA: TGTGCCAGCAGCTTAACGTCGGGTTATGGAAACACCATATATTTT; CDR3 protein: CASSLTSGYGNTIYF
V gene: TRBV28; D gene: TRBD1; clone size: few; J gene: TRBJ2-7; CDR3 DNA: TGTGCCAGCAGTTTCGGGGTCACCGGGACAGGGAGCGGAGGGAGGAACGAGCAGTACTTC; CDR3 protein: CASSFGVTGTGSGGRNEQYF
V gene: TRBV29-1; D gene: NA; clone size: many; J gene: TRBJ1-2; CDR3 DNA: TGCAGCGTAGAGATGGGGAACCGGGCTAACTATGGCTACACCTTC; CDR3 protein: CSVEMGNRANYGYTF
V gene: TRBV12-3/TRBV12-4; D gene: NA; clone size: NA; J gene: TRBJ1-1; CDR3 DNA: TGTGCCAGCAGTTTTAGTACGTTTGGGGCTTTCTTT; CDR3 protein: CASSFSTFGAFF
V gene: TRBV7-9; D gene: TRBD1; clone size: NA; J gene: TRBJ2-5; CDR3 DNA: TGTGCCAGCAGCTTTCCCGGGACAGAAGAGACCCAGTACTTC; CDR3 protein: CASSFPGTEETQYF
V gene: TRBV12-3/TRBV12-4; D gene: NA; clone size: few; J gene: TRBJ2-6; CDR3 DNA: TGTGCCAGTCGACAGACCTCTGGGGCCAACGTCCTGACTTTC; CDR3 protein: CASRQTSGANVLTF
V gene: TRBV15; D gene: TRBD1; clone size: NA; J gene: TRBJ2-5; CDR3 DNA: TGTGCCACCAGCGCCAGGGGGCAGGAGACCCAGTACTTC; CDR3 protein: CATSARGQETQYF
V gene: TRBV2; D gene: TRBD1; clone size: many; J gene: TRBJ1-5; CDR3 DNA: TGTGCCAGCAGCGGGACAGGGACTCAGCCCCAGCATTTT; CDR3 protein: CASSGTGTQPQHF
V gene: TRBV18; D gene: NA; clone size: NA; J gene: TRBJ2-5; CDR3 DNA: TGTGCCAGCTCACCTGCCACCGAGACCCAGTACTTC; CDR3 protein: CASSPATETQYF
V gene: TRBV20-1; D gene: TRBD2; clone size: NA; J gene: TRBJ2-3; CDR3 DNA: TGCAGTGCCAAATCTAGCGGGAGGACCCACCGCACAGATACGCAGTATTTT; CDR3 protein: CSAKSSGRTHRTDTQYF
V gene: TRBV24-1; D gene: TRBD1; clone size: many; J gene: TRBJ2-3; CDR3 DNA: TGTGCCACCAGTGATTTGAGGATCGGGACAGGCCTGAATGCAGATACGCAGTATTTT; CDR3 protein: CATSDLRIGTGLNADTQYF